This passage covers 9 T cell receptor beta chains from one sample sequenced in a study of T cell responses to AZD1222 COVID-19 vaccine. Sequencing used immunoSEQ multiplex PCR; TCRdb keeps in-frame clones, though not all of them. The repertoire holds some 120,000 clones, approximately 86% seen once, with 8% to 10% in the top ten. The source was peripheral blood, collected on day 0 of AZD1222 vaccination. These TCRs come from an adult in good health.

The rearrangement links TRBV2 to TRBJ1-5, with D unresolved. CDR1 is SNHLY, CDR2 FYNNEI, per germline. There are 14 residues in the CDR3. The V end was cut by 6 bases, the J end by 4 bases, with 13 bases between. The CDR3 DNA reads TGTGCCAGCAGGAGTAATTCGGTAAATCAGCCCCAGCATTTT. It codes for CASRSNSVNQPQHF.

The gene calls are TRBV9 and TRBJ1-1; possibly TRBD1 for D (5 bases). Trimming pared 3 bases from V and 1 base from J, leaving 13 bases between. Germline CDR1 is SGDLS and CDR2 is YYNGEE. There are 15 residues in the CDR3. The CDR3 bases are TGTGCCAGCAGCGAGGGGCAGGGAGGGAACACTGAAGCTTTCTTT. As protein: CASSEGQGGNTEAFF.

The rearrangement uses TRBV6-5 and TRBJ2-5; 7 positions match TRBD2. V was clipped by 0 bases and J by 7 bases; unmatched bases: 8. The germline CDR1 and CDR2 sequences are MNHEY and SVGAGI. CDR3 size: 15 residues. CDR3 nucleotide sequence: TGTGCCAGCAGTTACTCGTTTCAGCGGGAAGGGACCCAGTACTTC. Protein: CASSYSFQREGTQYF.

Here the CDR3 reads CASSPSVGSHEQYF. DNA of the CDR3: TGTGCCAGCAGCCCCTCAGTGGGGAGTCACGAGCAGTACTTC. The chain couples TRBV5-4 to TRBJ2-7, with D possibly matching TRBD2 (5 bases). This CDR3 has 14 amino acids. Trimming cost V 4 bases and J 5 bases, with 16 bases left between them. Per the germline V gene, CDR1 is SGHNT and CDR2 is YYREEE (reference sequence).

The chain is built from TRBV29-1 and TRBJ1-1; D is unclear. There are 13 residues in the CDR3. The ends were cut back, 7 bases at V and 0 bases at J, with 12 bases in the middle. Germline V gene sequence: CDR1 SQVTM, CDR2 ANQGSEA. The CDR3 nucleotides are TGCAGCGCCAACCTGATTCTGAACACTGAAGCTTTCTTT. It yields the protein CSANLILNTEAFF.

The chain carries TRBV23-1 and TRBJ2-5; 8 positions match TRBD2. TRBV23-1 is labeled an ORF, and its function is uncertain. V shed 3 bases, J shed 3 bases, and the junction held 15 bases outside the gene matches. The CDR3 covers 18 residues. In nucleotides, the CDR3 is TGCGCCAGCAGTCATATCTCTCCCGGGGGGGTTTACGAAGAGACCCAGTACTTC. Translation gives CASSHISPGGVYEETQYF.

The V and J genes are TRBV7-2 and TRBJ2-2; 8 bases agree with TRBD1. Germline loops: CDR1 SGHTA, CDR2 FQGNSA. This CDR3 is built from 16 residues. Unmatched junction bases numbered 13, after V lost 6 bases and J lost 7 bases. The CDR3 is CASRPGQGALGGELFF. The DNA of the CDR3 is TGTGCCAGCAGGCCAGGGCAGGGGGCGCTTGGCGGGGAGCTGTTTTTT.

The rearrangement joins TRBV5-1 to TRBJ2-3; D call uncertain. The germline V and J ends were trimmed by 2 bases and 1 base, with 5 bases remaining between them. The CDR3 runs 13 residues. Germline V gives CDR1 SGHRS, CDR2 YFSETQ. The CDR3 is CASSFSGTDTQYF. The CDR3 nucleotides read TGCGCCAGCAGCTTTTCCGGCACAGATACGCAGTATTTT. Combining the CDR3 with reference TRBV5-1 and TRBJ2-3 gives the whole variable domain KAGVTQTPRYLIKTRGQQVTLSCSPISGHRSVSWYQQTPGQGLQFLFEYFSETQRNKGNFPGRFSGRQFSNSRSEMNVSTLELGDSALYLCASSFSGTDTQYFGPGTRLTVL.

V usage is TRBV6-5 and J usage is TRBJ1-6, with 7 bases matching TRBD1. Germline CDR1 reads MNHEY; CDR2 reads SVGAGI. Losses at the gene ends were 0 bases for V and 2 bases for J; bases not matched to a gene: 1. CDR3 length equals 16 residues. CDR3 nucleotide sequence: TGTGCCAGCAGTTACTCGACAGGGCCCTATAATTCACCCCTCCACTTT. This sequence encodes CASSYSTGPYNSPLHF.